The rows below give T cell receptor beta chains drawn from one sample of a study of shared clonotypes between healthy human individuals. Measured with immunoSEQ multiplex PCR; TCRdb has only the in-frame clones, and not every one. The sample has approximately 530,000 clones; 90% to 96% are singletons. Sequenced material: naive CD4+ T cells sorted from blood. These receptors were collected from a woman aged 25-40 years in good health. Each CDR3 is given with its conserved first and last residue. A D gene is named only where the DNA matches it firmly. Clone size appears in some rows only: once, few, many, or a class for an expanded clone.

J gene,clone size,D gene,V gene,CDR3 protein,CDR3 DNA
TRBJ1-2,NA,NA,TRBV6-1,CASRIAGAGYTF,TGTGCCAGCAGGATCGCAGGCGCTGGCTACACCTTC
TRBJ1-5,NA,NA,TRBV11-2,CASSLVLNGDYSNQPQHF,TGTGCCAGCAGCTTAGTGCTCAATGGGGATTATAGCAATCAGCCCCAGCATTTT
TRBJ2-2,NA,NA,TRBV28,CASSNGGANTGELFF,TGTGCCAGCAGCAACGGCGGAGCGAACACCGGGGAGCTGTTTTTT
TRBJ1-5,NA,NA,TRBV18,CASTRAGPLSQPQHF,TGTGCCAGCACGAGGGCGGGACCCCTAAGTCAGCCCCAGCATTTT
TRBJ2-5,NA,NA,TRBV28,CASRVGQETQYF,TGTGCCAGCAGGGTTGGACAAGAGACCCAGTACTTC
TRBJ1-4,NA,NA,TRBV2,CASRLTLTDEKLFF,TGTGCCAGCAGGCTGACACTGACTGATGAAAAACTGTTTTTT
TRBJ2-7,NA,NA,TRBV19,CASSNMYEQYF,TGTGCCAGTAGTAACATGTACGAGCAGTACTTC
TRBJ2-7,NA,NA,TRBV19,CASSIEGGRSYEQYF,TGTGCCAGTAGTATAGAGGGTGGACGGTCCTACGAGCAGTACTTC
TRBJ2-1,NA,NA,TRBV5-4,CASSLFRNEQFF,TGTGCCAGCAGCTTATTTAGGAATGAGCAGTTCTTC
TRBJ1-3,NA,NA,TRBV5-4,CASRGAGNTIYF,TGTGCCAGCAGAGGGGCTGGAAACACCATATATTTT
TRBJ2-7,NA,NA,TRBV10-1,CASSEWQGGAGEQYF,TGCGCCAGCAGTGAGTGGCAGGGCGGCGCGGGCGAGCAGTACTTC
TRBJ1-3,NA,NA,TRBV14,CASSQTSTGFGNTIYF,TGTGCCAGCAGCCAAACTTCGACAGGCTTTGGAAACACCATATATTTT
TRBJ2-2,NA,TRBD2,TRBV15,CATSGSLAGGPGVGELFF,TGTGCCACCAGCGGTAGCCTAGCGGGAGGGCCGGGTGTCGGGGAGCTGTTTTTT
TRBJ2-1,NA,TRBD1,TRBV9,CASRGGTGGFNEQFF,TGTGCCAGCAGGGGTGGGACAGGGGGCTTCAATGAGCAGTTCTTC
TRBJ1-4,NA,NA,TRBV5-1,CASSLAPLEKLFF,TGCGCCAGCAGCTTGGCCCCCTTAGAAAAACTGTTTTTT
TRBJ2-3,NA,NA,TRBV4-1,CASSQAGTRVAGTQYF,TGCGCCAGCAGCCAAGCGGGGACCCGGGTGGCAGGCACGCAGTATTTT
TRBJ2-5,once,TRBD1,TRBV19,CASSMGTGGTTQYF,TGTGCCAGTAGTATGGGGACAGGGGGGACGACCCAGTACTTC
TRBJ1-1,NA,NA,TRBV19,CASSRGGKAFF,TGTGCCAGTAGTAGGGGAGGGAAAGCTTTCTTT
TRBJ2-1,NA,NA,TRBV29-1,CSVAPDPSYNEQFF,TGCAGCGTCGCTCCGGACCCATCCTACAATGAGCAGTTCTTC
TRBJ2-1,NA,TRBD2,TRBV7-2,CASSLTSRFSYNEQFF,TGTGCCAGCAGTTTGACTAGCCGCTTCTCCTACAATGAGCAGTTCTTC
TRBJ2-7,NA,NA,TRBV7-9,CASSLVGEDYEQYF,TGTGCCAGCAGCTTGGTGGGGGAGGACTACGAGCAGTACTTC
TRBJ1-2,NA,NA,TRBV11-2,CASSPANSYGYTF,TGTGCCAGCAGCCCCGCCAACTCATATGGCTACACCTTC
TRBJ1-4,once,NA,TRBV14,CASSQVRGNEKLFF,TGTGCCAGCAGCCAAGTCCGGGGAAATGAAAAACTGTTTTTT
TRBJ2-1,NA,TRBD2,TRBV18,CASSPRTSRNEQFF,TGTGCCAGCTCACCAAGGACTAGCCGCAATGAGCAGTTCTTC